A selection of T cell receptor beta chains follows, all from one sample in a study of blood T cell repertoires in COVID-19. Profiled with immunoSEQ multiplex PCR; TCRdb holds only in-frame clones, not every one. The sample yields more than 400,000 clones, around 87% seen once. Sequenced input: PBMCs or T cells enriched from blood (not recorded which). The receptors were sampled from a woman younger than 35 who had recovered from COVID-19. CDR3s include the opening cysteine and the closing phenylalanine or tryptophan. D genes are given only for firm matches. A clone size is listed for some rows: how often the clone was seen (once, few, many), or a class if it is expanded.

D | J | V | size | CDR3
- | TRBJ1-5 | TRBV30 | - | CAWSEASNQPQHF
- | TRBJ1-4 | TRBV6-2/TRBV6-3 | - | CASSPQAVNEKLFF
TRBD1 | TRBJ1-4 | TRBV6-5 | - | CASSLNRQGGEKLFF
TRBD2 | TRBJ2-3 | TRBV7-2 | - | CASSLRAGDTDTQYF
TRBD2 | TRBJ2-7 | TRBV6-2/TRBV6-3 | - | CASSYVAGPYEQYF
- | TRBJ1-5 | TRBV7-9 | - | CASSIRRWGGTQHF
TRBD2 | TRBJ2-3 | TRBV19 | - | CASSSGGLGVRDTQYF
- | TRBJ1-3 | TRBV14 | - | CASSQGQYSGNTIYF
TRBD2 | TRBJ2-1 | TRBV3-1/TRBV3-2 | - | CASSQDIMTSGGANEQFF
- | TRBJ2-7 | TRBV7-2 | - | CASSPPGNFYEQYF
TRBD2 | TRBJ2-3 | TRBV4-2 | - | CASSQEVSGGEQDTQYF
- | TRBJ1-1 | TRBV7-9 | - | CASSSGNQAEAFF
- | TRBJ1-2 | TRBV27 | - | CASSFGGFYGYTF
- | TRBJ1-6 | TRBV27 | - | CASSPLHSSPLHF
- | TRBJ1-1 | TRBV5-4 | - | CASSFSRGNTEAFF
TRBD1 | TRBJ2-7 | TRBV10-3 | - | CAISESGTGRSYEQYF
TRBD2 | TRBJ2-1 | TRBV27 | once | CASSLISPGEGNEQFF
- | TRBJ2-1 | TRBV12-3/TRBV12-4 | - | CASRKTGDNEQFF
- | TRBJ2-7 | TRBV7-6 | - | CASSLLWGGSGEQYF
- | TRBJ1-1 | TRBV6-5 | - | CASRVTEFEAFF
TRBD1 | TRBJ1-3 | TRBV3-1/TRBV3-2 | few | CASSRQGAGGNTIYF
TRBD2 | TRBJ2-3 | TRBV10-3 | - | CAIASGLASPDTQYF
- | TRBJ2-5 | TRBV9 | once | CASSHFQGGQETQYF
TRBD1 | TRBJ1-4 | TRBV28 | - | CASRSGTGTEKLFF
- | TRBJ1-2 | TRBV5-4 | - | CASSLRGGSGGYTF
TRBD2 | TRBJ2-7 | TRBV6-5 | - | CASSRGGTFGNEQYF
- | TRBJ2-7 | TRBV6-2/TRBV6-3 | - | CASSYRGWGGPPLGPYEQYF
TRBD1 | TRBJ1-6 | TRBV30 | few | CAWSVLDRGGSPLHF
- | TRBJ1-3 | TRBV12-5 | - | CASGSALGQPITGNTIYF
- | TRBJ2-4 | TRBV3-1/TRBV3-2 | - | CASSRDILSKNIQYF
- | TRBJ1-1 | TRBV5-1 | - | CASSLDWNTEAFF
TRBD1 | TRBJ2-7 | TRBV6-5 | once | CASSLTGTGVYEQYF
- | TRBJ1-4 | TRBV2 | - | CASRPREGVGNEKLFF
- | TRBJ2-5 | TRBV7-3 | - | CASSAYREETQYF
TRBD1 | TRBJ2-3 | TRBV6-5 | - | CASRQGPSTDTQYF
TRBD2 | TRBJ2-7 | TRBV15 | - | CATSRQGGMSSYEQYF
- | TRBJ1-1 | TRBV4-1 | - | CASSQVFLNTEAFF
- | TRBJ1-1 | TRBV3-1/TRBV3-2 | - | CASSQGEGMNTEAFF
- | TRBJ1-1 | TRBV29-1 | once | CSVSRPGETEAFF
- | TRBJ2-3 | TRBV18 | - | CASSPRGGRTDTQYF
- | TRBJ2-3 | TRBV5-1 | - | CATGDTGADTQYF
- | TRBJ2-1 | TRBV29-1 | - | CSVVVRGAKVDEQFF
- | TRBJ1-5 | TRBV30 | - | CAWSVAGSSTQPQHF
TRBD1 | TRBJ2-3 | TRBV5-1 | - | CASSYTGAPTDTQYF
TRBD1 | TRBJ1-5 | TRBV19 | - | CASSNERQGFISNQPQHF
- | TRBJ1-6 | TRBV18 | - | CASSPRAGLDSPLHF
TRBD2 | TRBJ2-3 | TRBV7-2 | - | CASSLVGGGVPDTQYF
TRBD1 | TRBJ2-7 | TRBV2 | once | CASTPRDRAYEQYF
TRBD2 | TRBJ2-7 | TRBV3-1/TRBV3-2 | - | CASSTSGSSYEQYF
TRBD2 | TRBJ2-3 | TRBV5-4 | - | CASSRLAGGYTDTQYF
TRBD1 | TRBJ1-6 | TRBV3-1/TRBV3-2 | - | CASSLGQGDYSPLHF
- | TRBJ1-4 | TRBV7-9 | - | CASSLVQGAEKLFF
- | TRBJ1-1 | TRBV5-1 | - | CASSLGASAGNTEAFF